The 23 T cell receptor beta chains given below trace back to one sample, sequenced in a study of blood T cell repertoires in COVID-19 (dated by TCRdb to 2018 to 2020). The protocol used for the library was the immunoSEQ multiplex PCR assay. The immuneACCESS repertoire file appears here via TCRdb, limited to in-frame rearrangements. These files lack a portion of the clones; in checked studies, under half of the deficit traces to unresolved V genes, and the cause of the others is not known. This sample lists approximately 130,000 clones; roughly 85% were detected once. The leading ten clones occupy roughly 25% of the sample. Sequences were obtained from peripheral blood. The source is a human donor in a cohort sampled during active COVID-19.

In its sample, this clone was seen a few times. The chain recombines TRBV5-1 with TRBJ2-5; 11 bases are a match to TRBD2. Germline CDR1 and CDR2: SGHRS and YFSETQ. The CDR3 spans 17 residues. V gave up 3 bases and J gave up 0 bases; unmatched junction bases: 7. The CDR3 nucleotides are TGCGCCAGCAGCTCATTTCCGGGACTAGCGGACCAAGAGACCCAGTACTTC. This translates into CASSSFPGLADQETQYF.

In its sample, this clone was seen a few times. The chain's CDR3 is CAWSASGSYEQYF. The CDR3 DNA is TGTGCCTGGAGTGCCAGCGGGAGTTACGAGCAGTACTTC. The V gene is TRBV30, the J gene TRBJ2-7; 8 bases match TRBD2. Germline V CDR1 and CDR2: GTSNPN, SVGIG (reference sequence). V was clipped by 1 base and J by 4 bases; unmatched bases: 3. The CDR3 spans 13 residues.

In this sample, this clone turned up a few times. The gene calls are TRBV6-6 and TRBJ1-1; tentatively, D is TRBD1 (6 bases). CDR1 MNHNY and CDR2 SVGAGI come from the germline V gene (reference sequence). V was pared by 9 bases and J by 9 bases, with 23 bases between. This CDR3 is 14 amino acids long. CDR3 sequence: CASNGQSFGWKAFF. CDR3 DNA: TGTGCCAGTAATGGACAGTCCTTTGGATGGAAAGCTTTCTTT.

The chain combines TRBV28 with TRBJ1-3; D not resolved. Deletions cut 6 bases from V and 0 bases from J, with 9 bases between. The CDR3 consists of 14 residues. Germline V lookup: CDR1 MDHEN, CDR2 SYDVKM. Written as DNA, the CDR3 is TGTGCCAGCAGCCTCTATTCCTCTGGAAACACCATATATTTT. As protein: CASSLYSSGNTIYF. Combining the CDR3 with reference TRBV28 and TRBJ1-3 gives the whole variable domain DVKVTQSSRYLVKRTGEKVFLECVQDMDHENMFWYRQDPGLGLRLIYFSYDVKMKEKGDIPEGYSVSREKKERFSLILESASTNQTSMYLCASSLYSSGNTIYFGEGSWLTVV.

This chain joins TRBV2 and TRBJ2-5; D is unresolved. The CDR3 runs 13 residues. V shed 4 bases and J shed 5 bases, with 11 bases lying between them. Germline CDR1 is SNHLY and CDR2 is FYNNEI. In DNA, the CDR3 is TGTGCCAGCAGTGGAATTAGTCGTGAGACCCAGTACTTC. Its protein is CASSGISRETQYF. The full variable domain, rest sourced from reference TRBV2 and TRBJ2-5, is EPEVTQTPSHQVTQMGQEVILRCVPISNHLYFYWYRQILGQKVEFLVSFYNNEISEKSEIFDDQFSVERPDGSNFTLKIRSTKLEDSAMYFCASSGISRETQYFGPGTRLLVL.

A single count supports this clone. The chain's CDR3 is CASRPGENYGYTF. The DNA for the CDR3 is TGTGCCAGCAGACCGGGAGAGAACTATGGCTACACCTTC. V gene TRBV27 combines with J gene TRBJ1-2; D ambiguous. V was shortened by 6 bases and J by 2 bases, with 10 bases between the two germline ends. Germline lookup yields CDR1 MNHEY and CDR2 SMNVEV (reference sequence). This CDR3 contains 13 residues.

The chain uses TRBV3-1 (or the pseudogene TRBV3-2) and TRBJ2-3, with 9 bases identical to TRBD2. Trimming at V came to 3 bases and at J to 2 bases, leaving 3 bases not matched to a gene. The V gene's germline CDR1 is LGHDT and CDR2 YNNKEL (reference sequence). The length of the CDR3 is 15 residues. The CDR3 region is CASSHVAGATDTQYF. CDR3 in DNA: TGTGCCAGCAGCCACGTAGCGGGGGCCACAGATACGCAGTATTTT.

CDR3 protein: CASSASAGGTHNEQFF. The DNA for the CDR3 is TGTGCCAGCAGCGCCAGCGCGGGGGGGACCCACAATGAGCAGTTCTTC. The chain combines TRBV7-3 with TRBJ2-1; 9 bases are a match to TRBD2. CDR3 length: 16 amino acids. Germline V lookup: CDR1 SGHTA, CDR2 FQGTGA. V gave up 5 bases and J gave up 5 bases; unmatched junction bases: 10.

The V call is TRBV15, the J call TRBJ2-1; TRBD1 is a possible D gene (5 bases). Germline CDR1 is LNHNV and CDR2 is YYDKDF (reference sequence). CDR3 length: 15 amino acids. Trimming left V 3 bases short and J 4 bases short, with 13 bases between. This CDR3 reads CATSREYQGYNEQFF. CDR3 nucleotide sequence: TGTGCCACCAGCAGGGAATACCAGGGATACAATGAGCAGTTCTTC. Full variable domain (missing parts from reference TRBV15 and TRBJ2-1): DAMVIQNPRYQVTQFGKPVTLSCSQTLNHNVMYWYQQKSSQAPKLLFHYYDKDFNNEADTPDNFQSRRPNTSFCFLDIRSPGLGDTAMYLCATSREYQGYNEQFFGPGTRLTVL.

The chain is built from TRBV5-1 and TRBJ2-5; 7 nucleotides line up with TRBD2. J gave up 5 bases and V 0 bases, and 4 bases lay outside the gene matches. The CDR3 is made up of 14 amino acids. CDR1 SGHRS and CDR2 YFSETQ come from the germline V gene. CDR3 nucleotides: TGCGCCAGCAGCTTGGACGGGGAGGGGGAGACCCAGTACTTC. It specifies CASSLDGEGETQYF. The full variable domain, rest sourced from reference TRBV5-1 and TRBJ2-5, is KAGVTQTPRYLIKTRGQQVTLSCSPISGHRSVSWYQQTPGQGLQFLFEYFSETQRNKGNFPGRFSGRQFSNSRSEMNVSTLELGDSALYLCASSLDGEGETQYFGPGTRLLVL.

The V gene is TRBV28, the J gene TRBJ2-7; TRBD1 agrees at 10 bases. The ends lost 5 bases at V and 1 base at J; junction bases unmatched: 5. This CDR3 spans 15 amino acids. CDR1 is MDHEN, CDR2 SYDVKM, per germline. The CDR3 bases are TGTGCCAGCAGTCCCGGGACAGGGGTTTCCTACGAGCAGTACTTC. Its protein product is CASSPGTGVSYEQYF. Looking up the rest from reference TRBV28 and TRBJ2-7 gives the full variable domain: DVKVTQSSRYLVKRTGEKVFLECVQDMDHENMFWYRQDPGLGLRLIYFSYDVKMKEKGDIPEGYSVSREKKERFSLILESASTNQTSMYLCASSPGTGVSYEQYFGPGTRLTVT.

CDR3 DNA: TGTGCCAGCAGTAGAGGGGACAGGGGAAGCTCCTACAATGAGCAGTTCTTC. It translates to CASSRGDRGSSYNEQFF. This chain connects TRBV27 to TRBJ2-1, with 10 positions matching TRBD1. The CDR3 contains 17 residues. After removal of 5 bases from V and 0 bases from J, the junction contained 7 bases not matched to a gene. Germline V gene sequence: CDR1 MNHEY, CDR2 SMNVEV (reference sequence).

The chain employs TRBV7-2 and TRBJ2-5, with TRBD2 identical over 10 bases. The CDR3 totals 15 residues. J gave up 2 bases and V 5 bases, and 5 bases lay outside the gene matches. CDR1 is SGHTA, CDR2 FQGNSA, per germline. CDR3 sequence reads: CASSPAGGGQETQYF. In nucleotides, the CDR3 is TGTGCCAGCAGCCCAGCGGGGGGGGGACAAGAGACCCAGTACTTC. Based on the CDR3 plus reference TRBV7-2 and TRBJ2-5, the full variable domain is GAGVSQSPSNKVTEKGKDVELRCDPISGHTALYWYRQSLGQGLEFLIYFQGNSAPDKSGLPSDRFSAERTGGSVSTLTIQRTQQEDSAVYLCASSPAGGGQETQYFGPGTRLLVL.

In this sample, this clone turned up a few times. The rearrangement uses TRBV19 and TRBJ2-5; D ambiguous. V lost 8 bases to trimming and J lost 9 bases, with 13 bases between them. The CDR3 totals 11 residues. From germline, CDR1 is LNHDA and CDR2 SQIVND (reference sequence). The CDR3 DNA sequence: TGTGCCAGTGGGCCAGGTTGGGCCCAGTACTTC. It encodes CASGPGWAQYF.

This chain uses TRBV7-9 with TRBJ1-3, with D uncertain. V was trimmed by 3 bases and J by 2 bases, leaving 14 bases between them. CDR3 size: 16 residues. Germline CDR1 and CDR2: SEHNR and FQNEAQ (reference sequence). This CDR3 is CASSFFPDYTGNTIYF. DNA of the CDR3: TGTGCCAGCAGCTTTTTTCCCGATTACACTGGAAACACCATATATTTT.

V is TRBV11-2 and J is TRBJ2-6; 10 bases fit TRBD1. With 5 bases clipped from V and 1 base from J, the junction kept 5 bases outside the gene matches. Germline lookup yields CDR1 SGHAT and CDR2 FQNNGV. CDR3 length: 17 amino acids. CDR3 nucleotide sequence: TGTGCCAGCAGCCGAGGACAGGGGGGGTCTGGGGCCAACGTCCTGACTTTC. Translating gives CASSRGQGGSGANVLTF.

The V call is TRBV11-2, the J call TRBJ2-3, with TRBD2 as a possible D gene (6 bases). CDR1 and CDR2 (germline): SGHAT, FQNNGV. Trimming took off 2 bases at V and 4 bases at J, with 16 bases between the two ends. CDR3 length: 16 residues. DNA of the CDR3: TGTGCCAGCAGCTTACCTTTTGGGAGGAGGGCAGATACGCAGTATTTT. Residues: CASSLPFGRRADTQYF. The full variable domain, with the rest looked up from reference TRBV11-2 and TRBJ2-3, is EAGVAQSPRYKIIEKRQSVAFWCNPISGHATLYWYQQILGQGPKLLIQFQNNGVVDDSQLPKDRFSAERLKGVDSTLKIQPAKLEDSAVYLCASSLPFGRRADTQYFGPGTRLTVL.

This clone has more than one count but fewer than ten. The V call is TRBV7-2, the J call TRBJ2-2, with D possibly matching TRBD1 (6 bases). CDR1 and CDR2 from the germline V gene are SGHTA and FQGNSA. V lost 4 bases to trimming and J lost 3 bases, with 6 bases between them. The CDR3 is 13 residues long. The CDR3 is CASSWGHTGELFF. CDR3 nucleotides: TGTGCCAGCAGCTGGGGGCACACCGGGGAGCTGTTTTTT.

The rearrangement links TRBV14 to TRBJ2-1; TRBD2 is a possible D gene (5 bases). The CDR3 is 15 amino acids. V lost 4 bases and J lost 2, with 12 bases in between. Looked up from germline, CDR1 is SGHDN and CDR2 is FVKESK. The CDR3 sequence is CASSPKRNTYNEQFF. The CDR3 DNA follows: TGTGCCAGCAGCCCCAAGCGGAACACCTACAATGAGCAGTTCTTC.

The chain couples TRBV7-9 to TRBJ2-1, with D maybe TRBD1 (6 bases). The CDR3 sequence is 15 residues long. V was shortened by 5 bases and J by 0 bases, with 11 bases between the two germline ends. Germline loops: CDR1 SEHNR, CDR2 FQNEAQ (reference sequence). This chain's CDR3 is CASSQRGNSYNEQFF. In DNA form, the CDR3 reads TGTGCCAGCAGCCAGAGGGGGAACTCCTACAATGAGCAGTTCTTC.

Written as DNA, the CDR3 is TGTGCCATCAGTGAAGGGACAGGGGGTTCGAAGACTGAAGCTTTCTTT. It specifies CAISEGTGGSKTEAFF. V and J are TRBV10-3 and TRBJ1-1, with 11 positions matching TRBD1. J was trimmed by 5 bases and V by 3 bases; bases with no gene match: 8. This CDR3 spans 16 amino acids. Per germline, CDR1 ENHRY and CDR2 SYGVKD.

Only one count was recorded for this clone. This chain connects TRBV28 to TRBJ2-4; unclear D gene. The CDR3 is made up of 14 amino acids. V gave up 8 bases and J gave up 0 bases, with 11 bases separating them. Germline-derived CDR1 and CDR2 are MDHEN and SYDVKM. DNA for the CDR3: TGTGCCAGCGCCTCGGTACTAGCCAAAAACATTCAGTACTTC. Amino acid sequence: CASASVLAKNIQYF.

The genes are TRBV9 and TRBJ1-2; D might be TRBD1 (6 bases). Germline CDR1 reads SGDLS; CDR2 reads YYNGEE. The CDR3 has 14 residues. Trimming removed 0 bases at V and 2 bases at J, with 8 bases between. CDR3 DNA sequence: TGTGCCAGCAGCGTAGGGACAGTCAACTATGGCTACACCTTC. Its protein product is CASSVGTVNYGYTF. Looking up the rest from reference TRBV9 and TRBJ1-2 gives the full variable domain: DSGVTQTPKHLITATGQRVTLRCSPRSGDLSVYWYQQSLDQGLQFLIQYYNGEERAKGNILERFSAQQFPDLHSELNLSSLELGDSALYFCASSVGTVNYGYTFGSGTRLTVV.